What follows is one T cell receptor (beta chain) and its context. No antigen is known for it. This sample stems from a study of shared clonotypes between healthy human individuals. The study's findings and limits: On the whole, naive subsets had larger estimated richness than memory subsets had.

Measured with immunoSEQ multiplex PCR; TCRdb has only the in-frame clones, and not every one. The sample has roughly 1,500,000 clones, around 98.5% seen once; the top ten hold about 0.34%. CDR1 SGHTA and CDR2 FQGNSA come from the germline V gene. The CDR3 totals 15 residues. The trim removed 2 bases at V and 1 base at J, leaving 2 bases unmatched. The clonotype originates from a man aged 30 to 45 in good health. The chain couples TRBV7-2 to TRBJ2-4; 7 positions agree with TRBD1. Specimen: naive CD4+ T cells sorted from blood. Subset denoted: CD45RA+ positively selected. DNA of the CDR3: TGTGCCAGCAGCTTACTACAGGGGGCCAAAAACATTCAGTACTTC. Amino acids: CASSLLQGAKNIQYF.